This TCR beta chain was recovered during a study of Ad26.COV2.S vaccination and SARS-CoV-2 variants. Across the study: The donor participated in the COV1001 trial, in its Ad26.COV2.S arm.

Notes on the study in general: Analytic work on TCR breadth and depth might have understated the full extent of total T cell responses. Placebo recipients and vaccine recipients were similar in non-spike TCR breadth.

On this clone itself: Its target is unknown.

Specified treatment: roughly 19 received Ad26.COV2.S at low or high dose, single or two shots; about five received placebo; per-sample allocation not given. Repertoires come from day 63 after the first vaccine or placebo injection. Immunization relied on an Ad26 vector, which expressed Wuhan-strain SARS-CoV-2 spike. CDR1 and CDR2 from the germline V gene are SGDLS and YYNGEE. V gave up 0 bases and J gave up 8 bases, with 18 bases separating them. CDR3 length equals 16 residues. The protocol was immunoSEQ multiplex PCR, while the TCRdb copy is restricted to in-frame clones and leaves out a portion. The table records 300,000 to 350,000 clones, 85% to 90% of them present only once.

This rearrangement joins TRBV9 to TRBJ2-1, with TRBD1 as a possible D gene (8 bases). This TCR came from a person between 18 and 65 years old who received the Ad26.COV2.S COVID-19 vaccine or a placebo. Sequenced material: peripheral blood, taken in a trial of Ad26.COV2.S vaccine versus placebo. This CDR3 reads CASSVESGTGGHEQFF. The CDR3 DNA reads TGTGCCAGCAGCGTAGAAAGCGGGACAGGAGGGCATGAGCAGTTCTTC.